Below are 23 T cell receptor beta chains sequenced from a single sample in a study of response to subunit inactivated influenza vaccine. TCRdb re-called the RT-PCR reads through MiXCR, storing one row per CDR3 protein. This sample carries just under 550,000 distinct CDR3 sequences, around 25% of them seen once, and the ten largest clones take approximately 2.9%. These data were likewise used in another study, on T cells expressing NK-cell markers. That source notes: UMIs accompanied the 5'RACE template switching by which TCR beta cDNA was made.

The source material was CD4+ T cells sorted from PBMCs, sampled 12 days after vaccination. The origin of the receptors is a man aged 50 to 60 who received an inactivated influenza vaccine.

The chain recombines TRBV9 with TRBJ2-5, with a weak D call TRBD1 (5 bases). V gave up 3 bases and J gave up 5 bases, with 11 bases separating them. Per the germline V gene, CDR1 is SGDLS and CDR2 is YYNGEE. There are 13 residues in the CDR3. The DNA for the CDR3 is TGTGCCAGCAGCGAAGGGGCTTGGGAGACCCAGTACTTC. It encodes CASSEGAWETQYF.

V is TRBV7-2 and J is TRBJ2-1, with TRBD2 matching 8 bases. This CDR3 is built from 18 residues. V was pared by 0 bases and J by 6 bases, with 13 bases of the junction left unmatched. Germline CDR1 and CDR2: SGHTA and FQGNSA. The CDR3 DNA sequence: TGTGCCAGCAGCTTAGCGGGGGGCGGGACTAGTAGGGGCAATGAGCAGTTCTTC. This codes for CASSLAGGGTSRGNEQFF.

This clonotype was counted a few times. The chain links TRBV10-3 to TRBJ1-2; TRBD1 matches at 9 bases. Germline V lookup: CDR1 ENHRY, CDR2 SYGVKD. The CDR3 loop spans 15 amino acids. The V and J ends lost 5 bases and 3 bases, in that order; junction bases with no gene match: 7. CDR3 region: CAISPGTGWDYGYTF. The CDR3 region has the DNA TGTGCCATCAGTCCGGGGACAGGGTGGGACTATGGCTACACCTTC.

This clonotype has a handful of counts. The chain employs TRBV7-2 and TRBJ2-2; D assignment may be TRBD1 or TRBD2 (6 bases each). The CDR3 runs 16 residues. CDR1 is SGHTA and CDR2 is FQGNSA in the germline V gene. V lost 1 base to trimming and J lost 4 bases, with 13 bases between them. The CDR3 loop is CASSLGVGGSTGELFF. CDR3 in DNA: TGTGCCAGCAGCTTAGGTGTAGGGGGGTCCACCGGGGAGCTGTTTTTT.

Remarks on this clonotype: Given a much more abundant clone one base away, this may be a read error. The chain recombines TRBV12-3 or TRBV12-4 with TRBJ2-2; D is undetermined. The CDR3 loop spans 14 amino acids. With 1 base removed from V and 4 bases from J, the gap between germline ends came to 7 bases. In nucleotides, the CDR3 is TGTGCCAGCAGTTTAGGAGAGACCACCGGGGAGCTGTTTTTT. Protein: CASSLGETTGELFF.

The chain joins TRBV20-1 to TRBJ2-5; possibly TRBD2 for D (6 bases). V was pared by 4 bases and J by 5 bases, with 17 bases between. Germline assignment: CDR1 DFQATT and CDR2 SNEGSKA (reference sequence). The CDR3 consists of 14 residues. This chain's CDR3 is CSATLEGVSETQYF. CDR3 DNA: TGCAGTGCTACTCTGGAGGGAGTCTCGGAGACCCAGTACTTC.

This clonotype was seen a handful of times. The chain couples TRBV4-3 to TRBJ2-3; TRBD2 matches 13 bases. Germline CDR1 reads LGHNA; CDR2 reads YSLEER. CDR3 length equals 15 residues. V dropped 1 base and J dropped 6; count of bases not matched to a gene: 1. CDR3 bases: TGCGCCAGCAGCCAAGGGACTAGCGGGAGTGATACGCAGTATTTT. This codes for CASSQGTSGSDTQYF.

The chain combines TRBV11-2 with TRBJ1-5; the match to TRBD1 covers 8 bases. Per germline, CDR1 SGHAT and CDR2 FQNNGV. The CDR3 has 18 amino acids. With 1 base clipped from V and 1 base from J, the junction kept 9 bases outside the gene matches. Here the CDR3 DNA reads TGTGCCAGCAGCTTAGGTTCATACAGGGGGGGAAGCAATCAGCCCCAGCATTTT. Translated, it gives CASSLGSYRGGSNQPQHF.

This clonotype was observed many times. In nucleotides, the CDR3 is TGCAGTGCCACACGGAACAGGGGGCTACAGACCCAGTACTTC. Amino acids: CSATRNRGLQTQYF. The chain carries TRBV20-1 and TRBJ2-5, with 9 bases fitting TRBD1. The V gene end was trimmed by 6 bases and the J gene end by 6 bases; junction bases not matched to a gene: 11. CDR1 and CDR2 from the germline V gene are DFQATT and SNEGSKA (reference sequence). The CDR3 totals 14 residues.

On this clonotype: The junction and the germline gene differ at one end; a read error may be behind it. This CDR3 is CASARDSFF. CDR3 nucleotide sequence: TGTGCCAGCGCCCGGGACAGCTTTTTC. This chain joins TRBV19 and TRBJ2-7; 7 bases align to TRBD1. The CDR3 runs to 9 residues. Germline V gene data show CDR1 as LNHDA and CDR2 as SQIVND (reference sequence). Drawing the rest from reference TRBV19 and TRBJ2-7, the complete variable domain is DGGITQSPKYLFRKEGQNVTLSCEQNLNHDAMYWYRQDPGQGLRLIYYSQIVNDFQKGDIAEGYSVSREKKESFPLTVTSAQKNPTAFYLCASARDSFFGPGTRLTVT.

V is TRBV5-1 and J is TRBJ1-6; 8 bases fit TRBD1. Germline V gene data show CDR1 as SGHRS and CDR2 as YFSETQ. This CDR3 is 16 amino acids long. V gave up 4 bases and J gave up 6 bases; unmatched junction bases: 9. The CDR3 region has the DNA TGCGCCAGCAGCCCCGGGACAGGCGACTTTAATTCACCCCTCCACTTT. Translation gives CASSPGTGDFNSPLHF.

The chain employs TRBV5-1 and TRBJ2-4; 7 nucleotides match TRBD1. The CDR3 covers 15 residues. Per the germline V gene, CDR1 is SGHRS and CDR2 is YFSETQ. V lost 4 bases to trimming and J lost 9 bases; unmatched junction nucleotides: 13. CDR3 loop: CASSRGQAISGIQYF. In DNA, the CDR3 is TGCGCCAGCAGCCGCGGACAGGCTATATCAGGCATTCAGTACTTC.

This clonotype was found a few times. The gene calls are TRBV25-1 and TRBJ2-7; 7 nucleotides agree with TRBD1. The germline CDR1 and CDR2 sequences are MGHDK and SYGVNS. V trimming: 3 bases; J trimming: 4 bases; junction bases outside the gene matches: 6. The CDR3 totals 14 residues. CDR3 sequence (DNA): TGTGCCAGCAGTGACCCAGACAGGGCGTACGAGCAGTACTTC. Translation: CASSDPDRAYEQYF.

This sequence joins TRBV10-3 and TRBJ1-1, with TRBD1 as a possible D gene (6 bases). The ends were cut back, 1 base at V and 5 bases at J, with 8 bases in the middle. CDR3 length equals 13 residues. Germline V gene sequence: CDR1 ENHRY, CDR2 SYGVKD. This chain's CDR3 is CAISELGGTEAFF. CDR3 coding DNA: TGTGCCATCAGTGAGTTAGGGGGGACTGAAGCTTTCTTT.

V gene TRBV12-3 or TRBV12-4 combines with J gene TRBJ2-5, with D possibly being TRBD2 (5 bases). The CDR3 loop spans 14 amino acids. Trimming took off 1 base at V and 7 bases at J, with 13 bases between the two ends. CDR3 nucleotide sequence: TGTGCCAGCAGTTTAGGGACTCATGAAGGGACCCAGTACTTC. This gives the protein CASSLGTHEGTQYF.

This chain's CDR3 is CASSRGTSGQGEQYF. The CDR3 bases are TGCGCCAGCAGCCGGGGGACTAGCGGCCAAGGGGAGCAGTACTTC. The rearrangement uses TRBV4-3 and TRBJ2-7; TRBD2 matches 11 bases. Germline V gene data show CDR1 as LGHNA and CDR2 as YSLEER. Losses at the gene ends were 4 bases for V and 7 bases for J; bases not matched to a gene: 9. This CDR3 contains 15 residues.

This clonotype came up a few times. In nucleotides, the CDR3 is TGTGCCAGCAGCCAAGTTTACACCGGGGAGCTGTTTTTT. Translating gives CASSQVYTGELFF. The chain uses TRBV3-1 and TRBJ2-2; D remains unclear. CDR3 length equals 13 residues. V lost 1 base and J 3 bases, leaving 3 bases between the germline ends. In germline, CDR1 is LGHDT, CDR2 YNNKEL (reference sequence).

The CDR3 is CASSPRKGDTQYF. Here the CDR3 DNA reads TGTGCCAGCAGCCCCCGTAAGGGAGATACGCAGTATTTT. This rearrangement joins TRBV7-2 to TRBJ2-3; D not resolved. The CDR3 has 13 amino acids. V lost 5 bases and J 5 bases, leaving 11 bases between the germline ends. Germline V gene data show CDR1 as SGHTA and CDR2 as FQGNSA.

This clonotype was found a few times. This chain joins TRBV29-1 and TRBJ2-3, with D possibly TRBD2 on 6 matching bases. With 4 bases removed from V and 6 bases from J, the gap between germline ends came to 14 bases. The CDR3 totals 13 residues. The V gene's germline CDR1 is SQVTM and CDR2 ANQGSEA. The CDR3 reads CSVAGTLRDTQYF. The CDR3 DNA reads as TGCAGCGTTGCCGGGACTCTACGGGATACGCAGTATTTT.

This clonotype was observed a few times. The gene calls are TRBV12-3 or TRBV12-4 and TRBJ1-1; no clear D gene. The CDR3 has 14 residues. Deletions cut 6 bases from V and 4 bases from J, with 15 bases between. The CDR3 reads CASRFGPTATEAFF. In DNA form, the CDR3 reads TGTGCCAGCAGATTTGGGCCGACGGCCACTGAAGCTTTCTTT.

This chain connects TRBV7-2 to TRBJ2-3, with D tentatively TRBD2 (6 bases). CDR1 is SGHTA and CDR2 is FQGNSA in the germline V gene. Trimming removed 5 bases at V and 10 bases at J, with 13 bases between. This CDR3 spans 12 amino acids. The CDR3 loop is CASSVDYLAQYF. The CDR3 DNA reads TGTGCCAGCAGCGTGGACTACCTAGCGCAGTATTTT.

This chain connects TRBV18 to TRBJ2-1, with D possibly TRBD2 on 5 matching bases. The CDR3 is made up of 14 amino acids. Per germline, CDR1 KGHSH and CDR2 LQKENI. Trimming shortened V by 2 bases and J by 7 bases, and 12 bases separated the two germline ends. The CDR3 loop reads CASSPAGYLNEQFF. CDR3 sequence (DNA): TGTGCCAGCTCACCAGCGGGTTATCTGAATGAGCAGTTCTTC.

The chain couples TRBV9 to TRBJ2-1; 8 nucleotides line up with TRBD1. There are 16 residues in the CDR3. The junction had 8 bases not matched to a gene; V was cut back by 4 bases and J by 2 bases. Germline loops: CDR1 SGDLS, CDR2 YYNGEE. CDR3 loop: CASSPPGGITYNEQFF. DNA of the CDR3: TGTGCCAGCAGCCCCCCAGGGGGCATCACCTACAATGAGCAGTTCTTC.